This record looks at one TCR beta chain sequence and its context. The antigen is undetermined. These data originate in a study of PD-L1 blockade in urothelial cancer. Study findings and constraints: Blood clones associated with the tumor expanded more at 3 weeks in durable-benefit patients.

The V segment lost 0 bases and the J segment 7 bases; nucleotides outside the gene matches: 10. The CDR3 spans 18 residues. The germline V gene encodes CDR1 MGHRA and CDR2 YSYEKL. This table comes from immunoSEQ multiplex PCR, and its TCRdb copy is limited to in-frame clones, with some not included. Of 70,000 to 75,000 clones in the sample, over 80% were seen once. The time point was: pretreatment peripheral blood. This TCR was recovered from a woman between 65 and 79 years old with urothelial cancer. The chain recombines TRBV4-1 with TRBJ2-1, with 12 bases aligning to TRBD2. The input for sequencing was PBMCs, taken around atezolizumab (anti-PD-L1) treatment. CDR3 residues: CASSQDYGLAGTRNEQFF. The CDR3 DNA sequence: TGCGCCAGCAGCCAAGATTACGGACTAGCGGGAACGAGAAATGAGCAGTTCTTC.